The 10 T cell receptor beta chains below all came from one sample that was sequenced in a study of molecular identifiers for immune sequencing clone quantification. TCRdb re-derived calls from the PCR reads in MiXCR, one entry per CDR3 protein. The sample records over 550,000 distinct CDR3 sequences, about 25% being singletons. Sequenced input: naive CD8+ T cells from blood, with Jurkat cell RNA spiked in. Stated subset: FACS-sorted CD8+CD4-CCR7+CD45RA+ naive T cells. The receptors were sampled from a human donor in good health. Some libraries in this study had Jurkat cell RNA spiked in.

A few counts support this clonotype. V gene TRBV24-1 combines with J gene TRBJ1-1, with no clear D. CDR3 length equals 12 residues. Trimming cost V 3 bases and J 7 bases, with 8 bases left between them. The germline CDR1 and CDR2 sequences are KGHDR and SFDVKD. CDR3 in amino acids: CATSDPRGEAFF. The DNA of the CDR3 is TGTGCCACCAGTGATCCCCGGGGTGAAGCTTTCTTT.

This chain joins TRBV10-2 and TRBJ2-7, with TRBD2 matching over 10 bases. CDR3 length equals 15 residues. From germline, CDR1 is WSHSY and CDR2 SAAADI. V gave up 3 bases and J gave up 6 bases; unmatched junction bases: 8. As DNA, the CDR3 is TGCGCCAGCAGTGATAGCCTAGCGGGGGCCTTCGAGCAGTACTTC. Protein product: CASSDSLAGAFEQYF.

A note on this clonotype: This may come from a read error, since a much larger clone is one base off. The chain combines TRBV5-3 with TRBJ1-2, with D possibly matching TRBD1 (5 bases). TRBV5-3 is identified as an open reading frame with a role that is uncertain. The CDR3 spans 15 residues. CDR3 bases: TGTGCCAGCAGCTTGACAGCGAGTATTAACTATGGCTCCACCTTC. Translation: CASSLTASINYGSTF.

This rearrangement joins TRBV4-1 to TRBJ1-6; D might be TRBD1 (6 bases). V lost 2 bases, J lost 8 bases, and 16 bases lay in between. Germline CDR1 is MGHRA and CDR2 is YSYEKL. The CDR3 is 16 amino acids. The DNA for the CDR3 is TGCGCCAGCAGCCAAAGCCGGGGGCCGACGGATTCACCCCTCCACTTT. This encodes CASSQSRGPTDSPLHF.

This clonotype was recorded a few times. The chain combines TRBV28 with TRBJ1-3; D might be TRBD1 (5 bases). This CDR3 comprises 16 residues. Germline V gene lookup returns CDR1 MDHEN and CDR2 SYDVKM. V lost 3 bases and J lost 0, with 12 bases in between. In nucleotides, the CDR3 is TGTGCCAGCAGTTTGTGGGGGTCGAGCTCTGGAAACACCATATATTTT. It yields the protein CASSLWGSSSGNTIYF. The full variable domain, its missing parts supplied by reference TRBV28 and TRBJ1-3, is DVKVTQSSRYLVKRTGEKVFLECVQDMDHENMFWYRQDPGLGLRLIYFSYDVKMKEKGDIPEGYSVSREKKERFSLILESASTNQTSMYLCASSLWGSSSGNTIYFGEGSWLTVV.

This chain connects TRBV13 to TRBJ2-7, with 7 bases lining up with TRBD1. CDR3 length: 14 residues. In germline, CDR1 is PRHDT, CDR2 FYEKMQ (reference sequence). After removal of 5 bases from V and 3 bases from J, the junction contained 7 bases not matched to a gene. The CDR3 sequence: CASSKTGILYEQYF. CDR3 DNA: TGTGCCAGCAGCAAGACAGGGATCCTCTACGAGCAGTACTTC.

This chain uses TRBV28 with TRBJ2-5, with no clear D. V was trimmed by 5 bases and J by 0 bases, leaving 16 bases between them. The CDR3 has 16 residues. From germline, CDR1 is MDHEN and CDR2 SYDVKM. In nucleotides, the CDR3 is TGTGCCAGCAGTATGTTCGCGACATCGTACCAAGAGACCCAGTACTTC. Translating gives CASSMFATSYQETQYF.

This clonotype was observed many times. In DNA form, the CDR3 reads TGTGCCTGGAGTGTGGAGGGGGCATATGAAGCTTTCTTT. As protein: CAWSVEGAYEAFF. The J gene is TRBJ1-1, the V gene TRBV30; 7 positions match TRBD1. Looked up from germline, CDR1 is GTSNPN and CDR2 is SVGIG (reference sequence). V shed 0 bases, J shed 7 bases, and the junction held 5 bases outside the gene matches. This CDR3 has 13 residues. Variable domain in full (rest from reference TRBV30 and TRBJ1-1): SQTIHQWPATLVQPVGSPLSLECTVEGTSNPNLYWYRQAAGRGLQLLFYSVGIGQISSEVPQNLSASRPQDRQFILSSKKLLLSDSGFYLCAWSVEGAYEAFFGQGTRLTVV.

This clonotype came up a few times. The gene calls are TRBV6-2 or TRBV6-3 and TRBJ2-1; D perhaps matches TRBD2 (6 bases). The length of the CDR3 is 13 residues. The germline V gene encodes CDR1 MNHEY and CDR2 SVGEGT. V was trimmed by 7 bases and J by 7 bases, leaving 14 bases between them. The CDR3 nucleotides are TGTGCCAGCAACATTAACGGGGGAAATGAGCAGTTCTTC. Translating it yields CASNINGGNEQFF.

CDR3 protein: CATSDPGTRYNEQFF. The CDR3 DNA follows: TGTGCCACCAGTGACCCCGGGACACGATACAATGAGCAGTTCTTC. The chain couples TRBV24-1 to TRBJ2-1; D may be TRBD1 (6 bases). Germline CDR1 KGHDR, CDR2 SFDVKD. The CDR3 runs 15 residues. Trimming pared 4 bases from V and 4 bases from J, leaving 13 bases between.